The rows below give T cell receptor beta chains drawn from one sample of a study of a mutant IDH1 vaccine in newly diagnosed glioma. Generated by immunoSEQ multiplex PCR, the TCRdb table keeps only in-frame clones and is missing some. Found here are about 88,000 clones, more than 65% of them singletons; the top ten hold about 5.6%. The specimen comprised PBMCs, sampled from a glioma patient treated with radiotherapy, temozolomide or both. The receptors were sampled from a man aged 35-49 years with glioma. Some clones in this sample may be carry-over from other donors' samples. Each CDR3 is given with its conserved first and last residue.

J	length	V	CDR3
TRBJ1-1	14	TRBV5-1	CASSPRDSRIEAFF
TRBJ1-4	13	TRBV5-1	CASKVGDNEKLFF
TRBJ1-3	13	TRBV5-6	CASSLASGNTIYF
TRBJ1-2	15	TRBV19	CASSMTRGGAQGYTF
TRBJ2-4	17	TRBV19	CASSDSGILTTKNIQYF
TRBJ1-6	16	TRBV5-5	CASSLGGMVYNSPLHF
TRBJ2-1	11	TRBV2	CASSRLREQFF
TRBJ2-1	16	TRBV19	CASLETSGGVNNEQFF
TRBJ1-1	18	TRBV9	CASSVAGWDTTGGTEAFF
TRBJ1-6	14	TRBV7-9	CASSSFTGNSPLHF
TRBJ2-7	15	TRBV6-6	CASSPTTYSSYEQYF
TRBJ2-3	14	TRBV5-1	CASSLGSYTDTQYF
TRBJ2-2	15	TRBV9	CASRTGTSSTGELFF
TRBJ2-7	13	TRBV6-1	CASSANTGAEQYF
TRBJ1-4	14	TRBV2	CASSERGDGEKLFF
TRBJ2-7	14	TRBV10-3	CAISDPSGVDEQYF
TRBJ2-3	14	TRBV7-2	CASSLAAGLDTQYF
TRBJ2-5	15	TRBV5-4	CASSLNQGHQETQYF
TRBJ2-1	16	TRBV7-9	CASSSTQRGDARKQFF
TRBJ2-7	12	TRBV5-1	CASSQDVYEQYF
TRBJ1-1	15	TRBV4-1	CASSHRWTGNTEAFF
TRBJ2-6	16	TRBV5-1	CASSLNLNSGANVLTF